These 27 T cell receptor beta chains were all obtained from the same sample, sequenced in a study of T cell repertoires in cytomegalovirus infection. TCRdb ran MiXCR on the reads and lists one entry per CDR3 protein. The repertoire holds roughly 170,000 distinct CDR3 sequences, with about 22% as singletons. The antigens of these receptors remain unknown. The source material was CD8+ T cells from cultured PBMCs, sampled from culture after CMV antigen stimulation. The receptors were sampled from a human donor in good health (CMV status not recorded). Some clones in this sample may be carry-over from other donors' samples.

CDR3 bases: TGTGCCAGTAGTATAGTCGGTAGCGGGGTTAATGAGCAGTTCTTC. This encodes CASSIVGSGVNEQFF. The chain employs TRBV19 and TRBJ2-1; 8 positions agree with TRBD2. Germline V gene data show CDR1 as LNHDA and CDR2 as SQIVND (reference sequence). The CDR3 is made up of 15 amino acids. The trim removed 1 base at V and 7 bases at J, leaving 6 bases unmatched.

The chain carries TRBV7-2 and TRBJ1-5; no firm D call. The CDR3 has 15 amino acids. The V gene lost 1 base and the J gene lost 3 bases, with 10 bases spanning the gap. Germline V gene data show CDR1 as SGHTA and CDR2 as FQGNSA. The chain's CDR3 is CASSLETAVNQPQHF. CDR3 coding DNA: TGTGCCAGCAGCTTAGAAACCGCGGTCAATCAGCCCCAGCATTTT.

The J gene is TRBJ2-3, the V gene TRBV19; the match to TRBD1 covers 8 bases. V trimming: 3 bases; J trimming: 2 bases; junction bases outside the gene matches: 7. Germline V CDR1 and CDR2: LNHDA, SQIVND (reference sequence). This CDR3 contains 16 residues. DNA for the CDR3: TGTGCCAGTAGTATCAGGAGGGACAGGCTCACAGATACGCAGTATTTT. Protein product: CASSIRRDRLTDTQYF. The variable domain in full, with the rest retrieved from reference TRBV19 and TRBJ2-3, is DGGITQSPKYLFRKEGQNVTLSCEQNLNHDAMYWYRQDPGQGLRLIYYSQIVNDFQKGDIAEGYSVSREKKESFPLTVTSAQKNPTAFYLCASSIRRDRLTDTQYFGPGTRLTVL.

This clonotype was detected a few times. The chain links TRBV7-2 to TRBJ1-5; D not certain. V was cut by 3 bases and J by 4 bases, with 4 bases left in between. The CDR3 has 12 amino acids. CDR1 and CDR2 from the germline V gene are SGHTA and FQGNSA. Written as DNA, the CDR3 is TGTGCCAGCAGCTTCTCGAATCAGCCCCAGCATTTT. The encoded protein is CASSFSNQPQHF.

This clonotype was found a few times. V gene TRBV7-2 combines with J gene TRBJ1-1; TRBD1 aligns across 8 bases. This CDR3 region has 16 residues. CDR1 and CDR2 from the germline V gene are SGHTA and FQGNSA. J gave up 3 bases and V 4 bases, and 10 bases lay outside the gene matches. The CDR3 spells CASSSHPGGFDTEAFF. The CDR3 bases are TGTGCCAGCAGCTCACATCCAGGGGGCTTCGACACTGAAGCTTTCTTT.

The gene calls are TRBV7-9 and TRBJ2-1, with D possibly being TRBD2 (6 bases). There are 19 residues in the CDR3. Trimming left V 5 bases short and J 1 base short, with 24 bases between. The germline V gene encodes CDR1 SEHNR and CDR2 FQNEAQ (reference sequence). The CDR3 DNA reads as TGTGCCAGCAGCCTAACCATGGGACTGACAACCTATTCCTACAATGAGCAGTTCTTC. Translation: CASSLTMGLTTYSYNEQFF.

This CDR3 reads CASSGLGTGGFMDEQYF. For the CDR3, the DNA is TGCGCCAGCAGCGGGTTGGGGACAGGGGGCTTCATGGACGAGCAGTACTTC. The chain recombines TRBV4-1 with TRBJ2-7, with 12 bases lining up with TRBD1. The germline CDR1 and CDR2 sequences are MGHRA and YSYEKL. V shed 5 bases, J shed 5 bases, and the junction held 13 bases outside the gene matches. The CDR3 spans 17 residues.

The sample holds a few counts of this clonotype. The chain employs TRBV6-2 or TRBV6-3 and TRBJ1-2; the D is unclear. This CDR3 is built from 11 residues. CDR1 is MNHEY, CDR2 SVGEGT, per germline. With 2 bases removed from V and 8 bases from J, the gap between germline ends came to 6 bases. This chain's CDR3 is CASSYAAGYTF. DNA for the CDR3: TGTGCCAGCAGTTACGCCGCCGGCTACACCTTC.

This chain connects TRBV7-8 to TRBJ2-3; 7 bases are shared with TRBD2. The CDR3 spans 15 residues. Germline V gives CDR1 SGHVS, CDR2 FQNEAQ. V shed 2 bases, J shed 0 bases, and the junction held 2 bases outside the gene matches. The CDR3 region is CASSLKRGSTDTQYF. In DNA form, the CDR3 reads TGTGCCAGCAGCTTAAAGCGGGGTAGCACAGATACGCAGTATTTT. The entire variable domain, with the rest obtained from reference TRBV7-8 and TRBJ2-3, is as follows: GAGVSQSPRYKVAKRGQDVALRCDPISGHVSLFWYQQALGQGPEFLTYFQNEAQLDKSGLPSDRFFAERPEGSVSTLKIQRTQQEDSAVYLCASSLKRGSTDTQYFGPGTRLTVL.

This clonotype was observed a few times. Here the CDR3 reads CASSAGIGANVLTF. In DNA form, the CDR3 reads TGTGCCAGCAGCGCAGGGATTGGGGCCAACGTCCTGACTTTC. This chain joins TRBV7-8 and TRBJ2-6; D is perhaps TRBD1 (5 bases). In germline, CDR1 is SGHVS, CDR2 FQNEAQ. The CDR3 has 14 amino acids. V gave up 5 bases and J gave up 3 bases, with 8 bases separating them.

This clonotype has more than one count but fewer than ten. The chain uses TRBV6-2 or TRBV6-3 and TRBJ2-5; possibly TRBD2 for D (5 bases). The V end lost 5 bases, the J end lost 4 bases, and 8 bases lay between the germline ends. The CDR3 sequence is 12 residues long. Germline CDR1 reads MNHEY; CDR2 reads SVGEGT. The CDR3 region is CASSTGSETQYF. DNA of the CDR3: TGTGCCAGCAGTACGGGGTCAGAGACCCAGTACTTC.

This clonotype was picked up a small number of times. The chain links TRBV9 to TRBJ1-2, with D possibly being TRBD1 (5 bases). V lost 7 bases and J 4 bases, leaving 14 bases between the germline ends. In germline, CDR1 is SGDLS, CDR2 YYNGEE. The CDR3 length is 13 residues. The DNA of the CDR3 is TGTGCCAGCGGTCGATCAGGGATCTATGGCTACACCTTC. It specifies CASGRSGIYGYTF.

The chain employs TRBV5-4 and TRBJ2-2; 10 positions agree with TRBD1. CDR1 is SGHNT, CDR2 YYREEE, per germline (reference sequence). This CDR3 has 18 residues. After removal of 4 bases from V and 3 bases from J, the junction contained 12 bases not matched to a gene. CDR3 sequence reads: CASSQGTGANGYTGELFF. As DNA, the CDR3 is TGTGCCAGCAGCCAAGGGACAGGGGCCAATGGGTACACCGGGGAGCTGTTTTTT.

The chain couples TRBV7-9 to TRBJ2-7, with 12 bases matching TRBD2. CDR1 is SEHNR and CDR2 is FQNEAQ in the germline V gene (reference sequence). V trimming: 4 bases; J trimming: 1 base; junction bases outside the gene matches: 5. CDR3 length: 16 residues. The chain's CDR3 is CASSSWTSGESYEQYF. The CDR3 nucleotides read TGTGCCAGCAGCTCGTGGACTAGCGGGGAATCCTACGAGCAGTACTTC. The whole variable domain, filled in from reference TRBV7-9 and TRBJ2-7, reads DTGVSQNPRHKITKRGQNVTFRCDPISEHNRLYWYRQTLGQGPEFLTYFQNEAQLEKSRLLSDRFSAERPKGSFSTLEIQRTEQGDSAMYLCASSSWTSGESYEQYFGPGTRLTVT.

The V gene is TRBV4-2, the J gene TRBJ2-7; 9 bases are a match to TRBD1. Trimming removed 0 bases from V and 3 bases from J; junction bases left unmatched: 3. This CDR3 has 15 residues. Germline assignment: CDR1 LGHNA and CDR2 YNFKEQ. The CDR3 loop reads CASSQETGGDYEQYF. The CDR3 DNA follows: TGTGCCAGCAGCCAAGAGACAGGGGGAGACTACGAGCAGTACTTC.

The J gene is TRBJ1-2, the V gene TRBV7-9, with D possibly being TRBD1 (6 bases). In germline, CDR1 is SEHNR, CDR2 FQNEAQ (reference sequence). CDR3 length: 15 residues. Deletions cut 3 bases from V and 1 base from J, with 12 bases between. The DNA for the CDR3 is TGTGCCAGCAGCTTCGGACAGCTTATTAACTATGGCTACACCTTC. It encodes CASSFGQLINYGYTF.

Only a few counts were recorded for this clonotype. The chain couples TRBV7-8 to TRBJ2-3; 8 bases fit TRBD2. Germline V gives CDR1 SGHVS, CDR2 FQNEAQ. After removal of 2 bases from V and 3 bases from J, the junction contained 4 bases not matched to a gene. CDR3 length equals 15 residues. CDR3 in amino acids: CASSLRLATTDTQYF. In DNA form, the CDR3 reads TGTGCCAGCAGCTTAAGACTAGCGACAACAGATACGCAGTATTTT.

The gene calls are TRBV6-6 and TRBJ2-1; 7 bases map to TRBD2. This CDR3 has 18 amino acids. V gave up 6 bases and J gave up 0 bases; unmatched junction bases: 14. The germline V gene encodes CDR1 MNHNY and CDR2 SVGAGI (reference sequence). The CDR3, as DNA: TGTGCCAGCAGCCCTTTTGGGGGAGCGGGGAGCTCCTACAATGAGCAGTTCTTC. Translated, it gives CASSPFGGAGSSYNEQFF.

The rearrangement uses TRBV4-1 and TRBJ2-1; the D gene is possibly TRBD2 (6 bases). The germline CDR1 and CDR2 sequences are MGHRA and YSYEKL. The CDR3 runs 15 residues. The V gene lost 2 bases and the J gene lost 4 bases, with 12 bases spanning the gap. The CDR3 reads CASSQFAGGYNEQFF. CDR3 bases: TGCGCCAGCAGCCAATTTGCTGGGGGGTACAATGAGCAGTTCTTC.

The rearrangement joins TRBV11-2 to TRBJ2-7; D possibly corresponds to TRBD2 (7 bases). Trimming took 3 bases from V and 4 from J, leaving 16 bases between them. Germline loops: CDR1 SGHAT, CDR2 FQNNGV. This CDR3 has 15 residues. The CDR3 is CASSFGGGQVYEQYF. The CDR3 region has the DNA TGTGCCAGCAGCTTTGGGGGGGGCCAGGTATACGAGCAGTACTTC.

This clonotype was counted a few times. The chain links TRBV7-3 to TRBJ2-2, with TRBD2 as a possible D gene (7 bases). V shed 5 bases and J shed 4 bases, with 17 bases lying between them. The CDR3 runs to 16 residues. Looked up from germline, CDR1 is SGHTA and CDR2 is FQGTGA. CDR3 coding DNA: TGTGCCAGCAGCCCCGACGGGGGGCTGGTCACCGGGGAGCTGTTTTTT. The encoded protein is CASSPDGGLVTGELFF.

The V and J genes are TRBV12-3 or TRBV12-4 and TRBJ1-1; TRBD1 agrees at 9 bases. J was trimmed by 0 bases and V by 6 bases; bases with no gene match: 5. CDR3 size: 15 residues. The CDR3 sequence: CASSWGTGLNTEAFF. The CDR3 DNA reads TGTGCCAGCAGCTGGGGGACAGGGTTGAACACTGAAGCTTTCTTT.

This chain links TRBV4-1 with TRBJ1-2, with D tentatively TRBD1 (6 bases). Germline V gives CDR1 MGHRA, CDR2 YSYEKL. The CDR3 extends over 13 amino acids. V was cut by 0 bases and J by 8 bases, with 10 bases left in between. The DNA for the CDR3 is TGCGCCAGCAGCCAAGATCCAGGGGAGGGCTACACCTTC. Amino acids: CASSQDPGEGYTF.

The genes are TRBV30 and TRBJ1-6; 9 positions match TRBD1. CDR1 is GTSNPN, CDR2 SVGIG, per germline (reference sequence). CDR3 length: 14 residues. The V gene end was trimmed by 4 bases and the J gene end by 7 bases; junction bases not matched to a gene: 5. The CDR3 loop is CAWIQGARNSPLHF. Here the CDR3 DNA reads TGTGCCTGGATACAGGGGGCGAGGAATTCACCCCTCCACTTT.

The V and J genes are TRBV4-3 and TRBJ2-7, with 8 bases matching TRBD2. The ends lost 1 base at V and 3 bases at J; junction bases unmatched: 14. This CDR3 is built from 18 residues. CDR1 and CDR2 (germline): LGHNA, YSLEER. The CDR3 DNA reads as TGCGCCAGCAGCCAAGGATGGGAAGTAGCGGGAACTAACTACGAGCAGTACTTC. Its protein is CASSQGWEVAGTNYEQYF.

This clonotype was detected a few times. CDR3 sequence reads: CASSQGRGSNQPQHF. The CDR3 DNA is TGCGCCAGCAGCCAAGGCCGGGGGAGCAATCAGCCCCAGCATTTT. The V and J genes are TRBV4-3 and TRBJ1-5; D may be TRBD1 (5 bases). Germline CDR1 and CDR2: LGHNA and YSLEER. V gave up 1 base and J gave up 1 base, with 8 bases separating them. The CDR3 is 15 amino acids.

This clonotype was seen a few times. The V and J genes are TRBV7-6 and TRBJ1-3; possible D gene TRBD1, 6 bases. V was pared by 5 bases and J by 1 base, with 15 bases between. This CDR3 spans 16 amino acids. CDR1 and CDR2 from the germline V gene are SGHVS and FNYEAQ. The DNA of the CDR3 is TGTGCCAGCAGCCCTTCACAGGGAGGATCTGGAAACACCATATATTTT. It codes for CASSPSQGGSGNTIYF.